Below are 24 T cell receptor beta chains sequenced from a single sample in a study of T cell responses to AZD1222 COVID-19 vaccine. TCRdb's table, derived via immunoSEQ multiplex PCR, lists solely in-frame clones and lacks some. The data contain about 130,000 clones, roughly 85% of them singletons. The material was peripheral blood, obtained on day 0 of AZD1222 vaccination. Receptors were obtained from an adult in good health.

This chain links TRBV7-9 with TRBJ1-1; D is undetermined. CDR1 SEHNR and CDR2 FQNEAQ come from the germline V gene (reference sequence). Trimming took off 7 bases at V and 1 base at J, with 13 bases between the two ends. This CDR3 region has 14 residues. CDR3 loop: CASTLLGENTEAFF. CDR3 coding DNA: TGTGCCAGCACCCTTCTTGGGGAGAACACTGAAGCTTTCTTT.

V usage is TRBV11-2 and J usage is TRBJ2-5; 7 positions match TRBD2. The germline V gene encodes CDR1 SGHAT and CDR2 FQNNGV. The trim removed 5 bases at V and 2 bases at J, leaving 14 bases unmatched. The CDR3 is 17 amino acids. CDR3 DNA: TGTGCCAGCAGCCTGGGGGGGGTTTATGGGGCACAAGAGACCCAGTACTTC. It yields the protein CASSLGGVYGAQETQYF.

The sample holds one count of this clone. J is TRBJ2-2 and V is TRBV11-3; TRBD2 is a possible D gene (5 bases). V shed 2 bases and J shed 4 bases, with 20 bases lying between them. The CDR3 loop spans 18 amino acids. Germline CDR1 SGHNT, CDR2 YENEEA. The CDR3 sequence is CASSLYGDTKSGTGELFF. The CDR3 coding sequence is TGTGCCAGCAGCTTATATGGAGACACTAAAAGCGGCACCGGGGAGCTGTTTTTT.

The V call is TRBV11-2, the J call TRBJ1-2; no reliable D call. Trimming removed 1 base from V and 8 bases from J, with 14 bases in between. CDR3 size: 14 residues. Germline lookup yields CDR1 SGHAT and CDR2 FQNNGV. The DNA for the CDR3 is TGTGCCAGCAGCTTAGGAGTTGGTCTGAGAGGCTACACCTTC. Translated: CASSLGVGLRGYTF.

The V and J genes are TRBV19 and TRBJ1-2, with 7 positions matching TRBD1. The germline CDR1 and CDR2 sequences are LNHDA and SQIVND (reference sequence). This CDR3 contains 17 residues. Trimming cost V 4 bases and J 0 bases; bases outside gene matches: 11. CDR3 sequence (DNA): TGTGCCAGTAGTACCCGACAGGGACCCCTACCTAACTATGGCTACACCTTC. Translated, it gives CASSTRQGPLPNYGYTF.

V and J are TRBV11-3 and TRBJ2-7; D might be TRBD1 or TRBD2, each matching 6 bases. The length of the CDR3 is 14 residues. Per germline, CDR1 SGHNT and CDR2 YENEEA. The V end lost 1 base, the J end lost 0 bases, and 7 bases lay between the germline ends. The CDR3 here is CASSLGGASYEQYF. The CDR3 coding sequence is TGTGCCAGCAGCTTAGGGGGGGCCTCCTACGAGCAGTACTTC.

This clone turned up a few times. The V call is TRBV27, the J call TRBJ1-1; no reliable D call. The V gene's germline CDR1 is MNHEY and CDR2 SMNVEV (reference sequence). CDR3 length: 14 amino acids. Trimming removed 1 base at V and 1 base at J, with 7 bases between. The CDR3 protein is CASSLFGANTEAFF. The CDR3 bases are TGTGCCAGCAGTTTATTCGGAGCGAACACTGAAGCTTTCTTT.

The genes are TRBV5-4 and TRBJ1-1, with unresolved D. This CDR3 has 13 amino acids. Germline V gene sequence: CDR1 SGHNT, CDR2 YYREEE (reference sequence). Trimming shortened V by 0 bases and J by 2 bases, and 5 bases separated the two germline ends. This CDR3 reads CASSLVANTEAFF. CDR3 coding DNA: TGTGCCAGCAGCTTGGTAGCAAACACTGAAGCTTTCTTT.

The chain has TRBV7-8 and TRBJ2-1; D may correspond to TRBD1 or TRBD2 (6 bases each). The CDR3 is 16 amino acids. Germline V lookup: CDR1 SGHVS, CDR2 FQNEAQ. The V and J ends lost 1 base and 4 bases respectively, with 14 bases between them. CDR3: CASSLVGGIAYNEQFF. CDR3 sequence (DNA): TGTGCCAGCAGCTTAGTGGGGGGCATCGCGTACAATGAGCAGTTCTTC.

The rearrangement uses TRBV5-5 and TRBJ2-3; weak D call: TRBD2 (5 bases). There are 14 residues in the CDR3. The germline CDR1 and CDR2 sequences are SGHKS and YYEKEE (reference sequence). Trimming removed 4 bases from V and 5 bases from J, with 14 bases in between. The DNA for the CDR3 is TGTGCCAGCAGCCCGGTGGCCGCGGGAGATACGCAGTATTTT. Its protein is CASSPVAAGDTQYF.

The chain recombines TRBV7-8 with TRBJ1-1; D remains ambiguous. Germline loops: CDR1 SGHVS, CDR2 FQNEAQ. The CDR3 contains 13 residues. Written as DNA, the CDR3 is TGTGCAGTGGGCAGTGTGGTTGGGACTGAAGCTTTCTTT. Protein sequence: CAVGSVVGTEAFF.

This clone was seen a single time. In DNA form, the CDR3 reads TGTGCCACCAGTCTGACTGTTGATGAGCAGTTCTTC. It yields the protein CATSLTVDEQFF. The rearrangement links TRBV24-1 to TRBJ2-1, with no clear D. CDR3 size: 12 residues. V was cut by 6 bases and J by 8 bases, with 10 bases left in between. The germline gives CDR1 KGHDR, CDR2 SFDVKD.

This clone was seen more than once but under ten times. The V and J genes are TRBV4-1 and TRBJ2-1; 16 bases line up with TRBD2. Trimming took 3 bases from V and 0 from J; bases not matched to a gene: 8. Germline V gene data show CDR1 as MGHRA and CDR2 as YSYEKL. The CDR3 sequence is 20 residues long. The CDR3 DNA reads as TGCGCCAGCAGCCACTTGGGACTAGCGGGAGGGCCTAGCTCCTACAATGAGCAGTTCTTC. Amino acids: CASSHLGLAGGPSSYNEQFF.

The chain links TRBV6-5 to TRBJ1-1; possibly TRBD1 for D (5 bases). The CDR3 extends over 13 amino acids. The V end lost 11 bases, the J end lost 5 bases, and 18 bases lay between the germline ends. Germline lookup yields CDR1 MNHEY and CDR2 SVGAGI. The CDR3 DNA sequence: TGTGCCCAGACGGGGCGCCGGGGGACTGAAGCTTTCTTT. It specifies CAQTGRRGTEAFF.

This chain links TRBV18 with TRBJ1-5; the match to TRBD1 covers 8 bases. This CDR3 spans 17 amino acids. Trimming took 0 bases from V and 4 from J; bases not matched to a gene: 8. Germline values: CDR1 KGHSH, CDR2 LQKENI. In DNA form, the CDR3 reads TGTGCCAGCTCACCACCGGAGGACAGGGAGGGTAATCAGCCCCAGCATTTT. Translation: CASSPPEDREGNQPQHF. The full variable domain, its missing parts supplied by reference TRBV18 and TRBJ1-5, is NAGVMQNPRHLVRRRGQEARLRCSPMKGHSHVYWYRQLPEEGLKFMVYLQKENIIDESGMPKERFSAEFPKEGPSILRIQQVVRGDSAAYFCASSPPEDREGNQPQHFGDGTRLSIL.

The chain joins TRBV7-3 to TRBJ1-2; TRBD1 matches 7 bases. With V trimmed by 5 bases and J by 3 bases, 3 bases remained unmatched. This CDR3 is built from 13 residues. In germline, CDR1 is SGHTA, CDR2 FQGTGA. The CDR3 coding sequence is TGTGCCAGCAGCCCCAGGGGGGACTATGGCTACACCTTC. It yields the protein CASSPRGDYGYTF.

The gene calls are TRBV7-9 and TRBJ1-6; TRBD1 is a possible D gene (6 bases). This CDR3 region has 15 residues. From germline, CDR1 is SEHNR and CDR2 FQNEAQ (reference sequence). V was clipped by 2 bases and J by 6 bases, with 11 bases between them. CDR3 in DNA: TGTGCCAGCAGCTTATTGGGGGCCCTTAATTCACCCCTCCACTTT. It encodes CASSLLGALNSPLHF. The whole variable domain, remainder taken from reference TRBV7-9 and TRBJ1-6, is DTGVSQNPRHKITKRGQNVTFRCDPISEHNRLYWYRQTLGQGPEFLTYFQNEAQLEKSRLLSDRFSAERPKGSFSTLEIQRTEQGDSAMYLCASSLLGALNSPLHFGNGTRLTVT.

The chain couples TRBV28 to TRBJ1-5; D ambiguous. The V gene's germline CDR1 is MDHEN and CDR2 SYDVKM. V gave up 6 bases and J gave up 0 bases, with 12 bases separating them. The CDR3 is 15 amino acids. CDR3 sequence (DNA): TGTGCCAGCAGGGCATCCGGGCCTAGCAATCAGCCCCAGCATTTT. Residues: CASRASGPSNQPQHF.

The rearrangement uses TRBV6-2 or TRBV6-3 and TRBJ2-7; 7 bases fit TRBD2. Losses at the gene ends were 5 bases for V and 1 base for J; bases not matched to a gene: 8. Per the germline V gene, CDR1 is MNHEY and CDR2 is SVGEGT. The CDR3 has 15 amino acids. CDR3: CASSRFSGGSYEQYF. CDR3 bases: TGTGCCAGCAGTCGTTTCTCCGGGGGGTCCTACGAGCAGTACTTC.

The chain combines TRBV19 with TRBJ1-5; tentatively, D is TRBD1 (6 bases). CDR3 size: 14 residues. Trimming stripped 5 bases from V and 4 bases from J, with 12 bases between. CDR1 and CDR2 (germline): LNHDA, SQIVND (reference sequence). The CDR3 spells CASSVRDTNQPQHF. The CDR3 DNA reads TGTGCCAGTAGTGTCCGGGACACTAATCAGCCCCAGCATTTT.

The chain combines TRBV14 with TRBJ1-6; D is perhaps TRBD1 (5 bases). Per the germline V gene, CDR1 is SGHDN and CDR2 is FVKESK. The CDR3 runs 13 residues. Between the trimmed V and J ends, which lost 4 bases and 7 bases, there was a span of 8 bases. The CDR3: CASSRGLNSPLHF. The CDR3 bases are TGTGCCAGCAGCCGGGGACTGAATTCACCCCTCCACTTT.

J is TRBJ1-2 and V is TRBV5-6; TRBD1 aligns across 12 bases. Germline CDR1 SGHDT, CDR2 YYEEEE. The J segment lost 4 bases and the V segment lost 4 bases, leaving 8 bases of the junction unmatched. The CDR3 is 16 residues long. CDR3 loop: CASSRRDRGHGYGYTF. The DNA of the CDR3 is TGTGCCAGCAGCCGCCGGGACAGGGGGCACGGCTATGGCTACACCTTC.

The gene calls are TRBV5-1 and TRBJ1-2; 7 bases align to TRBD1. From germline, CDR1 is SGHRS and CDR2 YFSETQ. With 4 bases clipped from V and 4 bases from J, the junction kept 4 bases outside the gene matches. This CDR3 has 13 amino acids. The DNA for the CDR3 is TGCGCCAGCAGCGGGGACAGCCTCTATGGCTACACCTTC. This gives the protein CASSGDSLYGYTF.

V and J are TRBV4-1 and TRBJ1-1; no clear D. The V end was cut by 4 bases, the J end by 4 bases, with 7 bases between. The CDR3 totals 12 residues. Germline CDR1 reads MGHRA; CDR2 reads YSYEKL. CDR3: CASSPPSTEAFF. The DNA for the CDR3 is TGCGCCAGCAGCCCACCTAGCACTGAAGCTTTCTTT.